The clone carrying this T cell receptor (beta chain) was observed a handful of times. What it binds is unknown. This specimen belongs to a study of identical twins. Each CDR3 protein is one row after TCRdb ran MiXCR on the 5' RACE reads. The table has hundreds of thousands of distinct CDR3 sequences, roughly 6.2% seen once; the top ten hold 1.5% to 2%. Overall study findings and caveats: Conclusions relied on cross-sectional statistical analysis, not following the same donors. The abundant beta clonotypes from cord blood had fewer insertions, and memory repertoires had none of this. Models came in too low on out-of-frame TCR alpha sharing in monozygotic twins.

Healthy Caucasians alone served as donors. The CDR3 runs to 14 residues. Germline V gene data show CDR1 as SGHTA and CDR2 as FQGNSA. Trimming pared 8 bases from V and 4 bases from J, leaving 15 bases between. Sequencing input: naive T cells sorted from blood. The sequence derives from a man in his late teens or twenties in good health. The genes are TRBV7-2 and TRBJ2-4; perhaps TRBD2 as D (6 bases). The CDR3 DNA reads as TGTGCCAGCGCTCAACGGGAGAAAAAAAACATTCAGTACTTC. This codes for CASAQREKKNIQYF. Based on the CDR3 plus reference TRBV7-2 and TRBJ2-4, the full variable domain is GAGVSQSPSNKVTEKGKDVELRCDPISGHTALYWYRQSLGQGLEFLIYFQGNSAPDKSGLPSDRFSAERTGGSVSTLTIQRTQQEDSAVYLCASAQREKKNIQYFGAGTRLSVL.